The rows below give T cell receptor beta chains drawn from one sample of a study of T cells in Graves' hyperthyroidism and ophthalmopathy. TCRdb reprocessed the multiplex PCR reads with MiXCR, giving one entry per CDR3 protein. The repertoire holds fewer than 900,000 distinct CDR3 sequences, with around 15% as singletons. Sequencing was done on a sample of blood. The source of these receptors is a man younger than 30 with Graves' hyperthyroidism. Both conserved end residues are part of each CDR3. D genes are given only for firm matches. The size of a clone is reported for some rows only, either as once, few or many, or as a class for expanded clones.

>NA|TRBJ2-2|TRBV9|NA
TGTGCCAGCAGTGCAACTGGAGGGACCGGGGAGCTGTTTTTT
CASSATGGTGELFF
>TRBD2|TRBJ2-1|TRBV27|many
TGTGCCAGCAGTTTATTAGCGGGAGTAACCAATGAGCAGTTCTTC
CASSLLAGVTNEQFF
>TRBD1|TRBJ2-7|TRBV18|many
TGTGCCAGCTCACCACCGGGAAGGGGGCGTAGTAACGAGCAGTACTTC
CASSPPGRGRSNEQYF
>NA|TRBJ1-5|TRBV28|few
TGTGCCAGCAGTTTACATCGGGGGAGAAGCAATCAGCCCCAGCATTTT
CASSLHRGRSNQPQHF
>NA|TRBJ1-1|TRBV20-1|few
TGCAGTGCTAGAGAAGGACTGGGGGTGATCCACACTGAAGCTTTCTTT
CSAREGLGVIHTEAFF
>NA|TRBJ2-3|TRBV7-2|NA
TGTGCCAGCAGCTCTCTGGTGCACACAGATACGCAGTATTTT
CASSSLVHTDTQYF
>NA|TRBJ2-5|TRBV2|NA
TGTGCCAGCAGTGAAACCGGGTTGGAGTACTTC
CASSETGLEYF
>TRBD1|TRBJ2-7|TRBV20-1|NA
TGCAGTGCTAGAGACCCCGGGACAGGGCGCTACGAGCAGTACTTC
CSARDPGTGRYEQYF
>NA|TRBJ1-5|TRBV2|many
TGTGCCAGCAGTACCCACCGGGACTACGAGCCCCAGCATTTT
CASSTHRDYEPQHF
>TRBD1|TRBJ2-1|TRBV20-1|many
TGCAGTGCTAGTAAGACAGGGCGTACGCCAAATGAGCAGTTCTTC
CSASKTGRTPNEQFF
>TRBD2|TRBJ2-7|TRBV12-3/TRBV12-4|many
TGTGCCAGCAGGAGTAGCGGGAACTCCTACGAGCAGTACTTC
CASRSSGNSYEQYF
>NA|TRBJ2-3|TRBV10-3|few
TGTGCCATCAGCCAGGGTACAGATGATACGCAGTATTTT
CAISQGTDDTQYF
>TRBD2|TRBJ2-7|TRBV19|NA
TGTGCCAGTAGTCTCGGACTAGCGGGAGTCACCGAGCAGTACTTC
CASSLGLAGVTEQYF
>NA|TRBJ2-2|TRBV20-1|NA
TGCAGTGCTAGAGAGTCCTCGGGGGCCGGGGAGCTGTTTTTT
CSARESSGAGELFF